These 25 T cell receptor beta chains came from one sample sequenced in a study of control samples from healthy donors and cancer patients. The method was immunoSEQ multiplex PCR; TCRdb's version includes in-frame clones alone and lacks a portion of them. The data contain some 130,000 clones, under 90% of them singletons. Sequences were obtained from PBMCs. These receptor sequences come from a man over 45 with head and neck cancer.

This chain joins TRBV7-2 and TRBJ2-2; no clear D. The germline V gene has CDR1 SGHTA and CDR2 FQGNSA. The CDR3 length is 13 residues. Trimming took 7 bases from V and 4 from J, leaving 10 bases between them. The CDR3 region is CASTPLLTGELFF. The DNA of the CDR3 is TGTGCCAGCACCCCCCTTCTCACCGGGGAGCTGTTTTTT.

The V gene is TRBV2, the J gene TRBJ1-1, with 8 positions matching TRBD1. The CDR3 is made up of 18 amino acids. V was clipped by 0 bases and J by 2 bases; unmatched bases: 11. In germline, CDR1 is SNHLY, CDR2 FYNNEI. The DNA for the CDR3 is TGTGCCAGCAGTGAAGCGCTTCAGGGGGCGCATGTTAACACTGAAGCTTTCTTT. This encodes CASSEALQGAHVNTEAFF. The full variable domain, completed using reference TRBV2 and TRBJ1-1, is EPEVTQTPSHQVTQMGQEVILRCVPISNHLYFYWYRQILGQKVEFLVSFYNNEISEKSEIFDDQFSVERPDGSNFTLKIRSTKLEDSAMYFCASSEALQGAHVNTEAFFGQGTRLTVV.

This clone was recorded only once. This chain uses TRBV6-5 with TRBJ2-2, with TRBD1 matching over 7 bases. In germline, CDR1 is MNHEY, CDR2 SVGAGI. This CDR3 contains 13 residues. V dropped 10 bases and J dropped 4; count of bases not matched to a gene: 6. For the CDR3, the DNA is TGTGCCACTCGACAGGGCCTCACCGGGGAGCTGTTTTTT. It specifies CATRQGLTGELFF.

The chain combines TRBV29-1 with TRBJ2-1, with D tentatively TRBD2 (6 bases). V was trimmed by 1 base and J by 9 bases, leaving 13 bases between them. This CDR3 region has 13 residues. From germline, CDR1 is SQVTM and CDR2 ANQGSEA. The CDR3 sequence: CSVEGDGRGEQFF. CDR3 coding DNA: TGCAGCGTTGAAGGGGACGGGCGGGGTGAGCAGTTCTTC.

The chain links TRBV7-9 to TRBJ1-5; D might be TRBD1 (5 bases). From germline, CDR1 is SEHNR and CDR2 FQNEAQ (reference sequence). With 0 bases removed from V and 1 base from J, the gap between germline ends came to 10 bases. CDR3 size: 16 residues. As DNA, the CDR3 is TGTGCCAGCAGCTTAGCGGGGGAGGGGAGCAATCAGCCCCAGCATTTT. It specifies CASSLAGEGSNQPQHF.

The chain joins TRBV28 to TRBJ2-5, with 14 bases fitting TRBD2. The CDR3 length is 16 residues. The ends lost 5 bases at V and 5 bases at J; junction bases unmatched: 7. Germline V gene sequence: CDR1 MDHEN, CDR2 SYDVKM. The CDR3 is CASSGGTSGSGETQYF. In DNA form, the CDR3 reads TGTGCCAGCAGTGGGGGGACTAGCGGGAGTGGTGAGACCCAGTACTTC.

The CDR3 coding sequence is TGTGCCATCAGTGAGCTACAGAACAATGAGCAGTTCTTC. This translates into CAISELQNNEQFF. The rearrangement uses TRBV10-3 and TRBJ2-1; no reliable D call. With 2 bases removed from V and 5 bases from J, the gap between germline ends came to 7 bases. The germline gives CDR1 ENHRY, CDR2 SYGVKD. The CDR3 spans 13 residues.

The chain employs TRBV3-1 (or the pseudogene TRBV3-2) and TRBJ1-3; tentative D call: TRBD1 (5 bases). Trimming removed 7 bases at V and 0 bases at J, with 10 bases between. In germline, CDR1 is LGHDT, CDR2 YNNKEL (reference sequence). This CDR3 is built from 14 residues. DNA of the CDR3: TGTGCCAGCACCCTGGGGCCCTCTGGAAACACCATATATTTT. Translation: CASTLGPSGNTIYF.

The chain combines TRBV20-1 with TRBJ2-1, with D possibly matching TRBD2 (6 bases). Per germline, CDR1 DFQATT and CDR2 SNEGSKA (reference sequence). The CDR3 spans 14 residues. The V and J ends lost 3 bases and 4 bases respectively, with 13 bases between them. The CDR3 sequence is CSASKAGTYNEQFF. The CDR3 DNA follows: TGCAGTGCTAGTAAAGCGGGCACTTACAATGAGCAGTTCTTC.

The chain uses TRBV5-1 and TRBJ2-5, with 8 bases that match TRBD2. The junction had 10 bases not matched to a gene; V was cut back by 5 bases and J by 4 bases. The CDR3 has 15 amino acids. CDR1 is SGHRS, CDR2 YFSETQ, per germline. CDR3 in amino acids: CASREGAGGRETQYF. DNA for the CDR3: TGCGCCAGCAGGGAAGGGGCGGGGGGTCGAGAGACCCAGTACTTC.

This sequence joins TRBV14 and TRBJ1-6; TRBD1 matches at 9 bases. The CDR3 has 16 residues. Per the germline V gene, CDR1 is SGHDN and CDR2 is FVKESK. The V and J ends lost 0 bases and 7 bases, in that order; junction bases with no gene match: 4. CDR3 region: CASSQETGGPNSPLHF. For the CDR3, the DNA is TGTGCCAGCAGCCAAGAGACAGGGGGTCCCAATTCACCCCTCCACTTT.

The chain recombines TRBV5-1 with TRBJ2-7; 8 bases map to TRBD1. The V gene end was trimmed by 0 bases and the J gene end by 2 bases; junction bases not matched to a gene: 4. This CDR3 region has 15 residues. Germline CDR1 SGHRS, CDR2 YFSETQ. The CDR3 nucleotides are TGCGCCAGCAGCTTGGGGGGACAGGCTACCTACGAGCAGTACTTC. Protein product: CASSLGGQATYEQYF. The full variable domain, rest sourced from reference TRBV5-1 and TRBJ2-7, is KAGVTQTPRYLIKTRGQQVTLSCSPISGHRSVSWYQQTPGQGLQFLFEYFSETQRNKGNFPGRFSGRQFSNSRSEMNVSTLELGDSALYLCASSLGGQATYEQYFGPGTRLTVT.

The V and J genes are TRBV4-2 and TRBJ2-1; the match to TRBD1 covers 7 bases. Germline loops: CDR1 LGHNA, CDR2 YNFKEQ. V was clipped by 0 bases and J by 2 bases; unmatched bases: 4. There are 16 residues in the CDR3. This chain's CDR3 is CASSQENRGPYNEQFF. For the CDR3, the DNA is TGTGCCAGCAGCCAAGAAAACAGGGGCCCCTACAATGAGCAGTTCTTC.

The DNA of the CDR3 is TGTGCCAGCAGTAAATCGGGTTATAGCAATCAGCCCCAGCATTTT. It translates to CASSKSGYSNQPQHF. The chain carries TRBV21-1 and TRBJ1-5. TRBV21-1 is assigned pseudogene status. The CDR3 runs to 15 residues.

The chain links TRBV28 to TRBJ2-7; D unresolved. The V end lost 6 bases, the J end lost 2 bases, and 17 bases lay between the germline ends. The CDR3 is 15 residues long. Germline CDR1 and CDR2: MDHEN and SYDVKM. CDR3 DNA sequence: TGTGCCAGCAGCTCTACCGCTTATCGTCCCTACGAGCAGTACTTC. Amino acids: CASSSTAYRPYEQYF.

The gene calls are TRBV7-9 and TRBJ1-1; D gene unclear. The CDR3 loop spans 14 amino acids. CDR1 is SEHNR, CDR2 FQNEAQ, per germline (reference sequence). Trimming took off 1 base at V and 1 base at J, with 7 bases between the two ends. CDR3 protein: CASSLGVANTEAFF. The DNA of the CDR3 is TGTGCCAGCAGCTTAGGGGTAGCGAACACTGAAGCTTTCTTT.

The chain links TRBV19 to TRBJ2-7; D is ambiguous. V was shortened by 3 bases and J by 2 bases, with 8 bases between the two germline ends. From germline, CDR1 is LNHDA and CDR2 SQIVND (reference sequence). The CDR3 loop spans 13 amino acids. In DNA form, the CDR3 reads TGTGCCAGTAGTATGAATACGCCCTACGAGCAGTACTTC. Translating gives CASSMNTPYEQYF.

The chain has TRBV19 and TRBJ2-7; D is perhaps TRBD1 (6 bases). The CDR3 consists of 12 residues. Germline V gene lookup returns CDR1 LNHDA and CDR2 SQIVND (reference sequence). Between the trimmed V and J ends, which lost 10 bases and 2 bases, there was a span of 12 bases. The CDR3 DNA follows: TGTGCCAAACAGGGAAGTCCCTACGAGCAGTACTTC. It encodes CAKQGSPYEQYF.

V is TRBV28 and J is TRBJ2-7; D is unclear. V shed 5 bases and J shed 3 bases, with 8 bases lying between them. CDR1 is MDHEN, CDR2 SYDVKM, per germline. The CDR3 extends over 12 amino acids. The CDR3 nucleotides are TGTGCCAGCAGTATATTCAGCTACGAGCAGTACTTC. Encoded protein: CASSIFSYEQYF.

J is TRBJ1-2 and V is TRBV11-2; possible D gene TRBD1, 5 bases. This CDR3 has 15 residues. CDR1 is SGHAT, CDR2 FQNNGV, per germline. The V gene lost 2 bases and the J gene lost 8 bases, with 18 bases spanning the gap. CDR3 region: CASSLLWAGRSGYTF. CDR3 DNA sequence: TGTGCCAGCAGCTTACTGTGGGCAGGGAGGTCGGGCTACACCTTC.

The chain has TRBV12-5 and TRBJ1-1; D might be TRBD1 (5 bases). CDR3 length: 14 amino acids. CDR1 and CDR2 (germline): LGHNT, FRNRAP. The V and J ends lost 5 bases and 3 bases respectively, with 13 bases between them. In DNA form, the CDR3 reads TGTGCTAGTGGTCCTCCCGGCAGGGACACTGAAGCTTTCTTT. Its protein is CASGPPGRDTEAFF. Drawing the rest from reference TRBV12-5 and TRBJ1-1, the complete variable domain is DARVTQTPRHKVTEMGQEVTMRCQPILGHNTVFWYRQTMMQGLELLAYFRNRAPLDDSGMPKDRFSAEMPDATLATLKIQPSEPRDSAVYFCASGPPGRDTEAFFGQGTRLTVV.

The V call is TRBV5-5, the J call TRBJ2-3; D remains unclear. CDR3 size: 13 residues. Trimming pared 2 bases from V and 2 bases from J, leaving 6 bases between. Per the germline V gene, CDR1 is SGHKS and CDR2 is YYEKEE (reference sequence). The CDR3 sequence is CASSFSNTDTQYF. CDR3 nucleotides: TGTGCCAGCAGCTTTAGCAACACAGATACGCAGTATTTT. Variable domain in full (rest from reference TRBV5-5 and TRBJ2-3): DAGVTQSPTHLIKTRGQQVTLRCSPISGHKSVSWYQQVLGQGPQFIFQYYEKEERGRGNFPDRFSARQFPNYSSELNVNALLLGDSALYLCASSFSNTDTQYFGPGTRLTVL.

This sequence joins TRBV6-1 and TRBJ2-1; the match to TRBD1 covers 7 bases. The CDR3 extends over 18 amino acids. Germline assignment: CDR1 MNHNS and CDR2 SASEGT. Trimming at V came to 2 bases and at J to 2 bases, leaving 12 bases not matched to a gene. CDR3 DNA sequence: TGTGCCAGCAGTGAATCCATTTATGAGGGGGCCACCTACAATGAGCAGTTCTTC. Translating it yields CASSESIYEGATYNEQFF.

V and J are TRBV27 and TRBJ1-2, with D perhaps TRBD1 (6 bases). Looked up from germline, CDR1 is MNHEY and CDR2 is SMNVEV (reference sequence). V lost 7 bases, J lost 8 bases, and 20 bases lay in between. CDR3 length equals 14 residues. The CDR3 DNA reads as TGTGCCAGCAAAAAACCCGGGACATTCTACGGCTACACCTTC. As protein: CASKKPGTFYGYTF.

The V call is TRBV7-2, the J call TRBJ2-2, with D unclear. The CDR3 is 11 residues long. The V gene's germline CDR1 is SGHTA and CDR2 FQGNSA. The V gene lost 3 bases and the J gene lost 9 bases, with 5 bases spanning the gap. In DNA, the CDR3 is TGTGCCAGCAGCTTTCAAAGGGAGCTGTTTTTT. It translates to CASSFQRELFF.